This T cell receptor (beta chain) was documented in a study of blood T cell repertoires in COVID-19. Turning to the study itself: Samples representing acute and convalescent COVID-19 were sourced from the United States, Italy and Spain.

V dropped 4 bases and J dropped 10; count of bases not matched to a gene: 8. Germline V gives CDR1 SGDLS, CDR2 YYNGEE. This CDR3 spans 15 amino acids. Measured with immunoSEQ multiplex PCR; TCRdb has only the in-frame clones, and not every one. Among approximately 180,000 clones listed, 75% to 90% were seen once. The chain carries TRBV9 and TRBJ2-1; 13 bases line up with TRBD2. The sequence was collected from a human donor with active or convalescent COVID-19. The donor label of this sample is uncertain. The sample consisted of peripheral blood. The DNA of the CDR3 is TGTGCCAGCAGCTCTCGGACTAGCGGGAGCTTAGAGCAGTTCTTC. This gives the protein CASSSRTSGSLEQFF.